This T cell receptor (beta chain) was identified in a study of blood T cell repertoires in COVID-19. Overall study context: Both acute and convalescent COVID-19 samples were obtained from the United States, Italy and Spain. T cells, B-cell-depleted T cells, or PBMCs provided the cDNA or gDNA that served as material.

Per the authors' pipeline: Amplifying reference gene primers gave estimates of nucleated cell counts. Sequenced by immunoSEQ multiplex PCR; TCRdb stores in-frame clones only, minus some. Clonal size and the V and J genes are those of that table, whereas D and trimming came from the DNA. Of around 80,000 clones detected, just over 85% appear once; the ten largest clones hold roughly 5%. The receptor's source is a woman older than 75 with acute or convalescent COVID-19. Sequencing was done on a sample of peripheral blood.

The CDR3 DNA reads as TGCGCCAGCAGCTTGGAACTAGCGGGAGGGCGAGGCAAAAACATTCAGTACTTC. This gives the protein CASSLELAGGRGKNIQYF. The chain carries TRBV5-1 and TRBJ2-4; TRBD2 matches at 13 bases. V dropped 0 bases and J dropped 3; count of bases not matched to a gene: 6. From germline, CDR1 is SGHRS and CDR2 YFSETQ. This CDR3 contains 18 residues.